This TCR beta chain was retrieved from a study of Tregs in tolerant kidney transplant recipients. General study findings and limits: Few patients were studied, so findings need validation in larger groups. Some patients' samples used different primers over time, so nucleotide sequences weren't comparable. Expanding Tregs on activated donor B cells appeared to best identify donor-specific TCRbeta clones.

V shed 2 bases and J shed 0 bases, with 2 bases lying between them. The length of the CDR3 is 12 residues. Germline loops: CDR1 SGHNT, CDR2 YYREEE (reference sequence). Clones were read by immunoSEQ multiplex PCR, and TCRdb kept only the in-frame ones, dropping some. The profile covers 85,000 to 100,000 clones, with approximately 93% appearing a single time and 0.35% to 0.55% taken by the ten largest. Thawed PBMCs were FACS-sorted into unstimulated CD4+CD25+CD127- regulatory T cells, CD4+CD25- non-regulatory cells, CD4 and CD8 cells. As regards this clone: Its cognate antigen is unknown.

This chain joins TRBV5-4 and TRBJ1-1, with D unresolved. The receptor was isolated from a human donor who received a combined kidney and bone marrow transplant. The specimen was CD4+ T cells from blood, collected before the transplant. The CDR3 is CASSFMNTEAFF. The DNA of the CDR3 is TGTGCCAGCAGCTTCATGAACACTGAAGCTTTCTTT. Looking up the rest from reference TRBV5-4 and TRBJ1-1 gives the full variable domain: ETGVTQSPTHLIKTRGQQVTLRCSSQSGHNTVSWYQQALGQGPQFIFQYYREEENGRGNFPPRFSGLQFPNYSSELNVNALELDDSALYLCASSFMNTEAFFGQGTRLTVV.